This T cell receptor (beta chain) comes out of a study of Ad26.COV2.S vaccination and SARS-CoV-2 variants (dated by TCRdb to about 2021). In the study overall: Donors in the vaccine arm were drawn from COV1001, a phase I-IIa trial of Ad26.COV2.S in healthy adults that was multicentre, randomized, double-blind and placebo-controlled. The TCR-sequenced set comprised around 30 samples: about 19 Ad26.COV2.S vaccine recipients, 5 placebo recipients and 8 SARS-CoV-2 convalescent individuals. TCRbeta repertoire sequencing was used to assess the specificity and breadth of SARS-CoV-2-reactive T cell receptors after Ad26.COV2.S vaccination. Investigators did not know the trial group allocation while performing experiments and assessing outcomes. Ad26.COV2.S was given intramuscularly at 5x10^10 or 1x10^11 viral particles, as a single shot or as two shots 56 days apart. Participants in the trial were split at random into five groups of five each, receiving low-dose or high-dose Ad26.COV2.S once or twice, or else placebo on both occasions.

As regards this clone: The antigen it binds to is not known. No per-base quality is available; no much larger clone lies one base away.

After removal of 4 bases from V and 2 bases from J, the junction retains 1 base not matched to a gene. CDR1 and CDR2, per the germline V gene, are LGHNA and YSLEER. From cysteine to phenylalanine, the CDR3 is 14 amino acids long. CDR3 DNA is the only sequence kept; it has 42 bases, read in frame from the first base. The full study reports these points: Higher spike-specific TCR breadth was observed in Ad26.COV2.S recipients than in placebo recipients (P = 0.0014). The study was not powered for comparison of responses between vaccine doses or regimens. It was noted by the authors that total T cell responses may have been underestimated by the TCR breadth and depth analyses. Vaccine and placebo recipients had comparable non-spike TCR breadth, which fits with the vaccine containing only spike. Substantial breadth of spike-specific CD8+ and CD4+ T cell responses was reported after vaccination.

TCRbeta CDR3 regions were sequenced with the immunoSEQ Assay. After extraction, genomic DNA underwent amplification by bias-controlled multiplex PCR, followed by high-throughput sequencing. The original pipeline was this. To quantify the absolute abundance of every unique TCRbeta CDR3 region, sequences were collapsed and filtered. T cell fraction was estimated by normalizing TCRbeta template counts to usable DNA, with usable DNA measured through amplification of reference genes found in all nucleated cells. Repertoire TCRs were annotated as SARS-CoV-2-specific when V gene, CDR3 amino acid sequence and J gene were exactly matched to a known reactive TCR set. The reference SARS-CoV-2 TCR set was derived from MIRA and filtered for enrichment in COVID-19-positive ImmuneCODE repertoires, a step that removed public or cross-reactive TCRs. Based on the MIRA antigens, annotated TCRs were further analysed at the level of specific ORF or position within ORF. Depth was the summed frequency of annotated unique rearrangements, while breadth was defined as annotated unique rearrangements over total unique productive rearrangements. Two-sided Wilcoxon rank-sum tests were used to compare TCR breadth between groups. Here the immuneACCESS table is served through TCRdb, limited to in-frame sequences with V and J called. Missing clones are a known gap in these copies; in checked studies unresolved V genes cover under half, and the rest lacks a known reason. That table supplies the V and J calls and clone size; D and trimming were determined from the DNA. The sample table contains approximately 250,000 clones; only one count was recorded for approximately 88% of them. Together, the top ten hold 2.5% to 3.5% of the sample.

Reading the label with the study, this specimen's treatment or condition is: around 19 received Ad26.COV2.S at low or high dose, single or two shots; a few received placebo; per-sample allocation not given. For vaccine and placebo recipients, the sequenced repertoires came from samples collected on day 63 after the first injection. Between 29 July and 7 August 2020, Cohort 1b enrolled 25 adults aged 18-55 years at one site in Boston, USA. Ad26.COV2.S was a replication-incompetent adenovirus type 26 vector expressing a prefusion-stabilized SARS-CoV-2 spike protein from the original Wuhan strain. The rearrangement combines TRBV4-3 with TRBJ2-1, with 8 middle bases fitting TRBD1. Here the sequenced sample was peripheral blood, taken in a trial of Ad26.COV2.S vaccine versus placebo. This clonotype originated in a person between 18 and 59 years old who received the Ad26.COV2.S COVID-19 vaccine or a placebo. The CDR3 amino acid sequence is: CASSPQGAYNEQFF. The DNA sequence follows: TGCGCCAGCAGCCCACAGGGGGCCTACAATGAGCAGTTCTTC.